The rows below give T cell receptor beta chains drawn from one sample of a study of T cell changes during pregnancy in multiple sclerosis. TCRdb's copy holds only in-frame clones and misses some; the assay was immunoSEQ multiplex PCR. The table records around 34,000 clones, 94% of them present only once. Here the sequenced sample was CD4+ T cells from peripheral blood mononuclear cells, taken in the second trimester of pregnancy. These TCRs come from a female donor with multiple sclerosis, enrolled in a pregnancy study. The CDR3 runs from the conserved cysteine through the conserved F or W. The order of the fields is J gene, D gene, clone size, V gene, CDR3 protein, CDR3 DNA. D genes are given only for firm matches. Clone size is stated in some rows and not others, as once, few, many or a class when expanded.

j_call: TRBJ2-5
d_call: .
clone_size: .
v_call: TRBV5-4
cdr3_aa: CASSAKQTASAQETQYF
cdr3_nt: TGTGCCAGCAGCGCCAAACAGACTGCTAGCGCTCAAGAGACCCAGTACTTC

j_call: TRBJ2-4
d_call: TRBD2
clone_size: once
v_call: TRBV2
cdr3_aa: CASLREGVNIQYF
cdr3_nt: TGTGCCAGCCTGCGGGAGGGGGTGAACATTCAGTACTTC

j_call: TRBJ1-1
d_call: .
clone_size: .
v_call: TRBV27
cdr3_aa: CASSLAVYTEAFF
cdr3_nt: TGTGCCAGCAGTTTAGCAGTTTACACTGAAGCTTTCTTT

j_call: TRBJ2-1
d_call: .
clone_size: .
v_call: TRBV2
cdr3_aa: CASSDLYSSPLSYNEQFF
cdr3_nt: TGTGCCAGCAGTGATCTGTATAGCTCCCCCCTATCCTACAATGAGCAGTTCTTC

j_call: TRBJ1-1
d_call: .
clone_size: .
v_call: TRBV14
cdr3_aa: CASSLQQGRRTEAFF
cdr3_nt: TGTGCCAGCAGCCTCCAACAGGGAAGAAGGACTGAAGCTTTCTTT

j_call: TRBJ1-2
d_call: .
clone_size: .
v_call: TRBV10-2
cdr3_aa: CASSESTGNYGYTF
cdr3_nt: TGCGCCAGCAGTGAGTCGACTGGGAACTATGGCTACACCTTC

j_call: TRBJ1-5
d_call: .
clone_size: .
v_call: TRBV18
cdr3_aa: CASSKIGTRSQPQHF
cdr3_nt: TGTGCCAGCTCAAAAATCGGCACGAGGAGTCAGCCCCAGCATTTT

j_call: TRBJ2-5
d_call: .
clone_size: .
v_call: TRBV6-6
cdr3_aa: CASSLNGAGGQTQYF
cdr3_nt: TGTGCCAGCAGTCTCAATGGTGCGGGTGGGCAGACCCAGTACTTC

j_call: TRBJ2-5
d_call: .
clone_size: .
v_call: TRBV27
cdr3_aa: CASRRLTEYQETQYF
cdr3_nt: TGTGCCAGCAGACGATTGACAGAGTACCAAGAGACCCAGTACTTC

j_call: TRBJ2-5
d_call: .
clone_size: once
v_call: TRBV5-4
cdr3_aa: CASSPPDSPTGRTQYF
cdr3_nt: TGTGCCAGCAGCCCACCGGACAGCCCAACGGGAAGGACCCAGTACTTC

j_call: TRBJ2-5
d_call: TRBD2
clone_size: .
v_call: TRBV4-1
cdr3_aa: CASSLMREGETQYF
cdr3_nt: TGCGCCAGCAGCCTCATGAGGGAGGGAGAGACCCAGTACTTC

j_call: TRBJ2-2
d_call: TRBD1
clone_size: .
v_call: TRBV9
cdr3_aa: CASRADRGNTGELFF
cdr3_nt: TGTGCCAGCAGGGCGGACAGGGGGAACACCGGGGAGCTGTTTTTT

j_call: TRBJ1-1
d_call: .
clone_size: few
v_call: TRBV4-2
cdr3_aa: CASSLTWSVNTEAFF
cdr3_nt: TGTGCCAGCAGCCTCACGTGGTCAGTGAACACTGAAGCTTTCTTT

j_call: TRBJ2-2
d_call: .
clone_size: .
v_call: TRBV11-3
cdr3_aa: CASSPVAGELFF
cdr3_nt: TGTGCCAGCAGCCCCGTAGCCGGGGAGCTGTTTTTT

j_call: TRBJ1-1
d_call: .
clone_size: .
v_call: TRBV7-9
cdr3_aa: CASSLRPGVNTEAFF
cdr3_nt: TGTGCCAGCAGCTTAAGACCAGGGGTGAACACTGAAGCTTTCTTT

j_call: TRBJ2-7
d_call: TRBD2
clone_size: .
v_call: TRBV7-2
cdr3_aa: CASSSPGLAGYEQYF
cdr3_nt: TGTGCCAGCAGCTCTCCGGGACTAGCGGGCTACGAGCAGTACTTC

j_call: TRBJ2-5
d_call: TRBD2
clone_size: .
v_call: TRBV28
cdr3_aa: CASSFGIGLAGFKETQYF
cdr3_nt: TGTGCCAGCAGTTTTGGGATAGGACTAGCGGGGTTCAAAGAGACCCAGTACTTC

j_call: TRBJ1-1
d_call: .
clone_size: .
v_call: TRBV20-1
cdr3_aa: CSARGAGRAFF
cdr3_nt: TGCAGTGCTAGAGGGGCAGGGCGAGCTTTCTTT

j_call: TRBJ2-2
d_call: TRBD2
clone_size: .
v_call: TRBV2
cdr3_aa: CASSVPQTTSGRGGPGELFF
cdr3_nt: TGTGCCAGCAGTGTTCCCCAAACCACTAGCGGGAGGGGCGGGCCCGGGGAGCTGTTTTTT

j_call: TRBJ1-5
d_call: .
clone_size: .
v_call: TRBV19
cdr3_aa: CASTQNSNQPQHF
cdr3_nt: TGTGCCAGTACCCAGAATAGCAATCAGCCCCAGCATTTT

j_call: TRBJ1-1
d_call: TRBD1
clone_size: .
v_call: TRBV18
cdr3_aa: CASSPRTGVNTEAFF
cdr3_nt: TGTGCCAGCTCACCAAGGACAGGGGTGAACACTGAAGCTTTCTTT

j_call: TRBJ1-2
d_call: TRBD1
clone_size: .
v_call: TRBV5-6
cdr3_aa: CASSGDRLGGYTF
cdr3_nt: TGTGCCAGCAGCGGGGACAGGTTGGGGGGCTACACCTTC

j_call: TRBJ1-2
d_call: .
clone_size: .
v_call: TRBV5-1
cdr3_aa: CASSHPSSSSYGYTF
cdr3_nt: TGCGCCAGCAGCCACCCGTCGAGTTCTTCCTATGGCTACACCTTC

j_call: TRBJ1-3
d_call: .
clone_size: .
v_call: TRBV6-1
cdr3_aa: CASSGTVGNTIYF
cdr3_nt: TGTGCCAGCAGTGGGACAGTTGGAAACACCATATATTTT

j_call: TRBJ1-3
d_call: TRBD1
clone_size: .
v_call: TRBV7-2
cdr3_aa: CASSLNRGGNTIYF
cdr3_nt: TGTGCCAGCAGCTTAAACAGGGGGGGAAACACCATATATTTT

j_call: TRBJ2-2
d_call: TRBD1
clone_size: .
v_call: TRBV11-3
cdr3_aa: CASSGTAYTGELFF
cdr3_nt: TGTGCCAGCAGTGGGACAGCCTACACCGGGGAGCTGTTTTTT

j_call: TRBJ1-2
d_call: TRBD1
clone_size: once
v_call: TRBV28
cdr3_aa: CASSEDRDYGYTF
cdr3_nt: TGTGCCAGCAGCGAGGACAGGGACTATGGCTACACCTTC

j_call: TRBJ1-2
d_call: .
clone_size: .
v_call: TRBV5-1
cdr3_aa: CASSAGQFPYGYTF
cdr3_nt: TGCGCCAGCAGCGCAGGACAGTTCCCCTATGGCTACACCTTC

j_call: TRBJ1-2
d_call: TRBD1
clone_size: .
v_call: TRBV7-2
cdr3_aa: CASSLDAGGHGYTF
cdr3_nt: TGTGCCAGCAGCTTAGATGCAGGGGGCCATGGCTACACCTTC

j_call: TRBJ2-5
d_call: TRBD1
clone_size: .
v_call: TRBV5-1
cdr3_aa: CASSTTGTAKETQYF
cdr3_nt: TGCGCCAGCAGCACGACAGGGACCGCTAAAGAGACCCAGTACTTC

j_call: TRBJ1-4
d_call: .
clone_size: once
v_call: TRBV15
cdr3_aa: CATSRSPDEKLFF
cdr3_nt: TGTGCCACCAGCAGATCTCCGGATGAAAAACTGTTTTTT

j_call: TRBJ1-1
d_call: .
clone_size: .
v_call: TRBV2
cdr3_aa: CASSLQVGNTEAFF
cdr3_nt: TGTGCCAGCAGCCTACAGGTTGGGAACACTGAAGCTTTCTTT

j_call: TRBJ2-1
d_call: TRBD2
clone_size: .
v_call: TRBV19
cdr3_aa: CATAYSAGTNNEQFF
cdr3_nt: TGTGCCACCGCGTATTCAGCGGGGACTAACAATGAGCAGTTCTTC

j_call: TRBJ1-2
d_call: TRBD1
clone_size: .
v_call: TRBV19
cdr3_aa: CASTLVGQGPPGYTF
cdr3_nt: TGTGCCAGTACCCTGGTGGGACAGGGTCCACCGGGCTACACCTTC

j_call: TRBJ1-4
d_call: .
clone_size: few
v_call: TRBV9
cdr3_aa: CASSGGAARREKLFF
cdr3_nt: TGTGCCAGCAGCGGCGGTGCGGCGAGGCGTGAAAAACTGTTTTTT

j_call: TRBJ1-1
d_call: .
clone_size: .
v_call: TRBV30
cdr3_aa: CAWSEGGVEAFF
cdr3_nt: TGTGCCTGGAGTGAAGGGGGGGTTGAAGCTTTCTTT

j_call: TRBJ2-3
d_call: TRBD2
clone_size: once
v_call: TRBV4-2
cdr3_aa: CASSLRGASGSSTDTQYF
cdr3_nt: TGTGCCAGCAGCCTCCGGGGGGCTAGCGGGTCTAGCACAGATACGCAGTATTTT

j_call: TRBJ2-1
d_call: .
clone_size: .
v_call: TRBV2
cdr3_aa: CASKADPSYNEQFF
cdr3_nt: TGTGCCAGCAAGGCGGATCCCTCCTACAATGAGCAGTTCTTC

j_call: TRBJ1-2
d_call: TRBD1
clone_size: .
v_call: TRBV18
cdr3_aa: CASSPAGTGGANYGYTF
cdr3_nt: TGTGCCAGCTCACCCGCCGGGACAGGGGGCGCAAACTATGGCTACACCTTC

j_call: TRBJ2-1
d_call: .
clone_size: .
v_call: TRBV11-2
cdr3_aa: CASSSPIYFNEQFF
cdr3_nt: TGTGCCAGCAGCTCCCCCATCTATTTTAATGAGCAGTTCTTC

j_call: TRBJ1-4
d_call: TRBD1
clone_size: .
v_call: TRBV27
cdr3_aa: CASSLLLSRTGGGGFNEKLFF
cdr3_nt: TGTGCCAGCAGTTTATTACTATCCCGGACAGGGGGCGGAGGATTTAATGAAAAACTGTTTTTT

j_call: TRBJ1-2
d_call: .
clone_size: .
v_call: TRBV27
cdr3_aa: CASSFPIEFYGYTF
cdr3_nt: TGTGCCAGCAGTTTCCCCATAGAGTTCTATGGCTACACCTTC

j_call: TRBJ2-2
d_call: .
clone_size: .
v_call: TRBV5-1
cdr3_aa: CASRGSANTGELFF
cdr3_nt: TGCGCCAGCAGAGGCAGCGCGAACACCGGGGAGCTGTTTTTT

j_call: TRBJ2-3
d_call: .
clone_size: .
v_call: TRBV5-4
cdr3_aa: CASSLRGGGGTDTQYF
cdr3_nt: TGTGCCAGCAGCTTGAGAGGGGGCGGGGGCACAGATACGCAGTATTTT

j_call: TRBJ1-2
d_call: TRBD1
clone_size: .
v_call: TRBV9
cdr3_aa: CASSPRTGFLYGYTF
cdr3_nt: TGTGCCAGCAGCCCTCGGACAGGGTTTCTCTATGGCTACACCTTC

j_call: TRBJ2-7
d_call: TRBD2
clone_size: once
v_call: TRBV11-2
cdr3_aa: CASSRLSGLAVLSYEQYF
cdr3_nt: TGTGCCAGCAGCCGTCTCTCGGGTCTAGCGGTACTCTCCTACGAGCAGTACTTC

j_call: TRBJ1-5
d_call: .
clone_size: .
v_call: TRBV11-2
cdr3_aa: CASSSTANSNQPQHF
cdr3_nt: TGTGCCAGCAGCTCGACAGCGAATAGCAATCAGCCCCAGCATTTT

j_call: TRBJ1-5
d_call: TRBD1
clone_size: .
v_call: TRBV11-2
cdr3_aa: CASSPRRDRVPGQPQHF
cdr3_nt: TGTGCCAGCAGCCCCAGGCGGGACAGGGTGCCGGGCCAGCCCCAGCATTTT

j_call: TRBJ2-2
d_call: .
clone_size: .
v_call: TRBV5-4
cdr3_aa: CASSPGQMNTGELFF
cdr3_nt: TGTGCCAGCAGCCCAGGACAAATGAACACCGGGGAGCTGTTTTTT

j_call: TRBJ1-2
d_call: TRBD1
clone_size: .
v_call: TRBV15
cdr3_aa: CATSSPGQGAYGYTF
cdr3_nt: TGTGCCACCAGCAGTCCGGGACAGGGGGCGTATGGCTACACCTTC

j_call: TRBJ2-3
d_call: .
clone_size: .
v_call: TRBV12-5
cdr3_aa: CASALDSSTDTQYF
cdr3_nt: TGTGCTAGTGCCCTGGACAGTAGCACAGATACGCAGTATTTT

j_call: TRBJ1-2
d_call: .
clone_size: .
v_call: TRBV6-6
cdr3_aa: CASSLGRVYGYTF
cdr3_nt: TGTGCCAGCAGTTTAGGCAGGGTCTATGGCTACACCTTC

j_call: TRBJ2-5
d_call: .
clone_size: .
v_call: TRBV19
cdr3_aa: CASTPGIGETQYF
cdr3_nt: TGTGCCAGTACCCCGGGGATCGGAGAGACCCAGTACTTC

j_call: TRBJ1-4
d_call: TRBD1
clone_size: .
v_call: TRBV9
cdr3_aa: CASSPPGQGGEKLFF
cdr3_nt: TGTGCCAGCAGCCCACCGGGACAGGGGGGGGAAAAACTGTTTTTT

j_call: TRBJ1-4
d_call: .
clone_size: .
v_call: TRBV28
cdr3_aa: CASSLAGRNEKLFF
cdr3_nt: TGTGCCAGCAGTTTGGCAGGGCGTAATGAAAAACTGTTTTTT

j_call: TRBJ2-2
d_call: .
clone_size: .
v_call: TRBV11-2
cdr3_aa: CASSFSEIQVDTGELFF
cdr3_nt: TGTGCCAGCAGCTTTTCTGAGATCCAGGTTGATACCGGGGAGCTGTTTTTT

j_call: TRBJ1-4
d_call: .
clone_size: .
v_call: TRBV15
cdr3_aa: CATSRAAGVIEKLFF
cdr3_nt: TGTGCCACCAGCAGAGCAGCGGGGGTCATCGAAAAACTGTTTTTT

j_call: TRBJ2-5
d_call: .
clone_size: .
v_call: TRBV7-3
cdr3_aa: CASSLSVQETQYF
cdr3_nt: TGTGCCAGCAGCTTATCTGTCCAAGAGACCCAGTACTTC

j_call: TRBJ1-5
d_call: TRBD1
clone_size: .
v_call: TRBV6-1
cdr3_aa: CASSEGQGPVAQHF
cdr3_nt: TGTGCCAGCAGTGAAGGACAGGGGCCAGTTGCCCAGCATTTT